This TCR beta chain was captured by sequencing in a study of beta chain features in type 1 diabetes. At the level of the study: Sorted cells from all samples, numbering 107,917,701, were examined.

CDR3 length: 17 amino acids. Per the germline V gene, CDR1 is SGHKS and CDR2 is YYEKEE (reference sequence). V was shortened by 0 bases and J by 7 bases, with 22 bases between the two germline ends. Expressed TCRB transcripts were sequenced after all isolated RNA was converted to cDNA. This table comes from immunoSEQ multiplex PCR, and its TCRdb copy is limited to in-frame clones, with some not included. Seen here are a few hundred thousand clones, 10% to 15% observed once, and the top ten hold approximately 0.015%. This clone was seen a handful of times. Antigen: not known. Study-wide results and limits: The study found moderately but significantly shorter TCRB CDR3s in all four CD4+ subsets of Type 1 diabetes patients.

Markers CD45RO/CCR7/CD25/CD127/CD95/CD27 served to sort CD4+ naive, central memory, regulatory and stem cell-like memory cells. Sequences were obtained from naive CD4+ T cells from blood. This TCR came from a man aged 18 to 35 in good health. The J gene is TRBJ2-5, the V gene TRBV5-5, with D tentatively TRBD1 (6 bases). The CDR3 region is CASSLAGQGPAWVTQYF. The CDR3, as DNA: TGTGCCAGCAGCTTGGCCGGGCAGGGGCCTGCGTGGGTGACCCAGTACTTC. The whole variable domain, filled in from reference TRBV5-5 and TRBJ2-5, reads DAGVTQSPTHLIKTRGQQVTLRCSPISGHKSVSWYQQVLGQGPQFIFQYYEKEERGRGNFPDRFSARQFPNYSSELNVNALLLGDSALYLCASSLAGQGPAWVTQYFGPGTRLLVL.